The 30 T cell receptor beta chains given below trace back to one sample, sequenced in a study of blood T cells in healthy people across ages. A second PCR, run for roughly 7 to 12 cycles, used a sample-barcoded 5' primer plus a J-beta primer mix. TCRdb redid the calling of the 5' RACE reads with MiXCR, one entry per CDR3 protein. Among around 2 million distinct CDR3 sequences listed, 39% were seen once. The sequencing input was blood. The receptors derive from a human donor in good health.

This clonotype was detected once. The chain joins TRBV20-1 to TRBJ2-3; TRBD1 aligns across 8 bases. This CDR3 spans 15 amino acids. Trimming cost V 6 bases and J 0 bases; bases outside gene matches: 8. Germline V gene lookup returns CDR1 DFQATT and CDR2 SNEGSKA (reference sequence). CDR3 coding DNA: TGCAGTGCGAATTTTAGGGACAGGAGCACAGATACGCAGTATTTT. It translates to CSANFRDRSTDTQYF.

This clonotype was picked up many times. This chain connects TRBV7-3 to TRBJ2-1; TRBD1 is a possible D gene (6 bases). V lost 5 bases and J lost 6, with 11 bases in between. The CDR3 totals 13 residues. Germline loops: CDR1 SGHTA, CDR2 FQGTGA. The CDR3 DNA reads TGTGCCAGCAGCCTTTACAGGGCCAATGAGCAGTTCTTC. This gives the protein CASSLYRANEQFF.

This chain links TRBV4-2 with TRBJ1-4, with 10 bases matching TRBD1. V was clipped by 5 bases and J by 6 bases; unmatched bases: 6. This CDR3 spans 15 amino acids. Germline lookup yields CDR1 LGHNA and CDR2 YNFKEQ. CDR3 sequence reads: CASSLVGQGDEKLFF. The CDR3 DNA is TGTGCCAGCAGCTTGGTAGGACAGGGGGATGAAAAACTGTTTTTT.

Remarks on this clonotype: One end of the junction fails to match germline, which may point to a read error. V usage is TRBV6-2 or TRBV6-3 and J usage is TRBJ2-5, with TRBD1 as a possible D gene (5 bases). Germline V CDR1 and CDR2: MNHEY, SVGEGT. The CDR3 sequence is 16 residues long. This chain's CDR3 is CAGSYSAGNRQETQYF. The DNA for the CDR3 is TGTGCCGGCAGTTACTCAGCAGGGAACCGACAAGAGACCCAGTACTTC.

The rearrangement links TRBV9 to TRBJ1-2; 10 nucleotides align to TRBD1. CDR1 and CDR2 (germline): SGDLS, YYNGEE. This CDR3 is 15 amino acids long. Losses at the gene ends were 3 bases for V and 5 bases for J; bases not matched to a gene: 7. The CDR3 here is CASSATGGAGYGYTF. CDR3 sequence (DNA): TGTGCCAGCAGCGCGACAGGGGGCGCCGGGTATGGCTACACCTTC.

This rearrangement joins TRBV9 to TRBJ1-1; the D gene is possibly TRBD1 (5 bases). Looked up from germline, CDR1 is SGDLS and CDR2 is YYNGEE. Between the trimmed V and J ends, which lost 0 bases and 1 base, there was a span of 7 bases. The CDR3 covers 14 residues. As DNA, the CDR3 is TGTGCCAGCAGCGTAGTTACAGGGAACACTGAAGCTTTCTTT. Translating gives CASSVVTGNTEAFF.

The table lists this clonotype with a few counts. This chain uses TRBV14 with TRBJ2-1, with unresolved D. The V and J ends lost 2 bases and 9 bases respectively, with 11 bases between them. The CDR3 is made up of 13 amino acids. Germline V gene data show CDR1 as SGHDN and CDR2 as FVKESK. The CDR3 DNA sequence: TGTGCCAGCAGCCAACAACCGGTCGGTGAGCAGTTCTTC. Residues: CASSQQPVGEQFF. Drawing the rest from reference TRBV14 and TRBJ2-1, the complete variable domain is EAGVTQFPSHSVIEKGQTVTLRCDPISGHDNLYWYRRVMGKEIKFLLHFVKESKQDESGMPNNRFLAERTGGTYSTLKVQPAELEDSGVYFCASSQQPVGEQFFGPGTRLTVL.

This clonotype was observed a handful of times. The rearrangement uses TRBV29-1 and TRBJ1-1; TRBD1 matches 8 bases. CDR3 length equals 13 residues. Trimming removed 5 bases from V and 1 base from J; junction bases left unmatched: 3. Germline V gives CDR1 SQVTM, CDR2 ANQGSEA. The CDR3: CSVSTGENTEAFF. The CDR3 bases are TGCAGCGTTTCGACAGGGGAGAACACTGAAGCTTTCTTT.

This clonotype was recorded a few times. V is TRBV20-1 and J is TRBJ2-3, with TRBD2 matching 8 bases. This CDR3 has 16 amino acids. Looked up from germline, CDR1 is DFQATT and CDR2 is SNEGSKA (reference sequence). CDR3 in amino acids: CSALGGGLVGTDTQYF. The CDR3 coding sequence is TGCAGCGCTTTAGGCGGGGGGTTAGTGGGCACAGATACGCAGTATTTT.

The chain links TRBV28 to TRBJ2-5; 10 nucleotides match TRBD1. There are 20 residues in the CDR3. V gave up 5 bases and J gave up 5 bases; unmatched junction bases: 23. Germline V lookup: CDR1 MDHEN, CDR2 SYDVKM. The CDR3 DNA is TGTGCCAGCAGTGCAACCGGGACAGGGGCAGTACTGGGGAGGACGGAGACCCAGTACTTC. Amino acids: CASSATGTGAVLGRTETQYF.

With regard to this clonotype: The junction and the germline gene differ at one end; a read error may be behind it. V usage is TRBV2 and J usage is TRBJ2-5, with D perhaps matching TRBD1 (5 bases). The CDR3 consists of 15 residues. Germline assignment: CDR1 SNHLY and CDR2 FYNNEI. The CDR3 DNA sequence: TGCGCCAGCAGTGAAAGCAGGGCAGCCCAAGAGACCCAGTACTTC. This codes for CASSESRAAQETQYF.

V gene TRBV2 combines with J gene TRBJ1-2; D possibly corresponds to TRBD1 (6 bases). This CDR3 is built from 16 residues. Looked up from germline, CDR1 is SNHLY and CDR2 is FYNNEI. The germline V and J ends were trimmed by 4 bases and 0 bases, with 15 bases remaining between them. The CDR3 reads CASSVGQSDTNYGYTF. Here the CDR3 DNA reads TGTGCCAGCAGTGTAGGACAGTCCGACACTAACTATGGCTACACCTTC.

This clonotype was detected only a few times. V usage is TRBV7-2 and J usage is TRBJ2-1; 8 bases align to TRBD1. Germline values: CDR1 SGHTA, CDR2 FQGNSA. The CDR3 is made up of 15 amino acids. Losses at the gene ends were 4 bases for V and 7 bases for J; bases not matched to a gene: 9. The CDR3 spells CASSYDRGSGNEQFF. The CDR3 DNA sequence: TGTGCCAGCAGCTATGACAGGGGATCCGGTAATGAGCAGTTCTTC.

The genes are TRBV6-5 and TRBJ1-4; a possible D gene is TRBD1 (5 bases). Germline assignment: CDR1 MNHEY and CDR2 SVGAGI. The CDR3 loop spans 15 amino acids. V gave up 0 bases and J gave up 4 bases, with 9 bases separating them. Written as DNA, the CDR3 is TGTGCCAGCAGTTACTCGGGGGGAGTTAATGAAAAACTGTTTTTT. This sequence encodes CASSYSGGVNEKLFF.

To note about this clonotype: It may be a read error: a sequence one base away is much more abundant. J is TRBJ2-4 and V is TRBV29-1; 8 bases match TRBD2. Germline V gene data show CDR1 as SQVTM and CDR2 as ANQGSEA. CDR3 length: 12 amino acids. V lost 6 bases and J lost 9; bases outside the gene matches: 7. As DNA, the CDR3 is TGCAGCGTCGGGGGGGCGGAAAGCATTCAGTACTTC. Protein: CSVGGAESIQYF.

Concerning this clonotype: The junction shows a germline mismatch at one end, possibly a read error. The CDR3 DNA reads as TGCGCCGGCAGCTTGGCCGCGGTCTCCTACGAGCAGTACTTC. As protein: CAGSLAAVSYEQYF. The chain recombines TRBV5-1 with TRBJ2-5; D is uncertain. The assigned J gene may be wrong: the sequence end matches TRBJ2-7 better. The CDR3 consists of 14 residues. Germline V CDR1 and CDR2: SGHRS, YFSETQ.

This clonotype was counted between two and nine times. This chain joins TRBV4-3 and TRBJ2-1; possible D gene TRBD1, 5 bases. Germline CDR1 and CDR2: LGHNA and YSLEER. Deletions cut 3 bases from V and 5 bases from J, with 11 bases between. The CDR3 sequence is 14 residues long. The CDR3 loop reads CASSHGSGNNEQFF. CDR3 DNA: TGCGCCAGCAGCCATGGGTCAGGGAACAATGAGCAGTTCTTC.

The chain combines TRBV7-2 with TRBJ1-2; unclear D gene. CDR3 length: 16 amino acids. The germline CDR1 and CDR2 sequences are SGHTA and FQGNSA. Between the trimmed V and J ends, which lost 1 base and 4 bases, there was a span of 16 bases. In DNA form, the CDR3 reads TGTGCCAGCAGCTTAGAACATCAGGAGACCGGCTATGGCTACACCTTC. It yields the protein CASSLEHQETGYGYTF.

A few counts support this clonotype. One end of the junction is discordant with germline, which a read error may explain. The chain carries TRBV6-2 or TRBV6-3 and TRBJ2-3; D uncertain. CDR3 size: 11 residues. CDR1 is MNHEY, CDR2 SVGEGT, per germline. The CDR3 sequence is CASSYGDTRYF. The CDR3 nucleotides are TGTGCCAGCAGTTATGGGGATACGCGGTATTTT.

The V gene is TRBV20-1, the J gene TRBJ2-7, with TRBD1 identical over 8 bases. CDR1 and CDR2 from the germline V gene are DFQATT and SNEGSKA (reference sequence). This CDR3 contains 15 residues. The V segment lost 0 bases and the J segment 5 bases; nucleotides outside the gene matches: 9. The chain's CDR3 is CSARDRVSGGNEQYF. CDR3 bases: TGCAGTGCTAGAGATAGGGTGTCAGGGGGCAACGAGCAGTACTTC.

This clonotype was observed at least ten times. Mismatch with germline at one junction end may stem from a read error. The CDR3 here is CASSLGKSYEQYF. In DNA, the CDR3 is TGTGCTAGCAGCTTAGGAAAATCCTACGAGCAGTACTTC. The chain has TRBV27 and TRBJ2-7, with D uncertain. This CDR3 region has 13 residues. The germline V gene has CDR1 MNHEY and CDR2 SMNVEV (reference sequence).

The rearrangement links TRBV9 to TRBJ2-3; 8 nucleotides align to TRBD2. Germline V lookup: CDR1 SGDLS, CDR2 YYNGEE. The trim removed 0 bases at V and 5 bases at J, leaving 8 bases unmatched. This CDR3 has 16 residues. Written as DNA, the CDR3 is TGTGCCAGCAGCGTAGGTGTTAGCGGGGAAGGAGATACGCAGTATTTT. Its protein is CASSVGVSGEGDTQYF.

In regard to this clonotype: One end of the junction varies from germline; a read error may be responsible. The chain recombines TRBV7-2 with TRBJ1-6; D gene unclear. There are 15 residues in the CDR3. Germline CDR1 reads SGHTA; CDR2 reads FQGNSA. CDR3 sequence reads: CVSSLAGGVQSPLHF. In nucleotides, the CDR3 is TGTGTCAGCAGCCTAGCCGGTGGAGTTCAATCACCCCTCCACTTT.

In its sample, this clonotype was seen a few times. Written as DNA, the CDR3 is TGTGCCAGCAGCTTACAAAGCTTTCCATCCTACGAGCAGTACTTC. Translated: CASSLQSFPSYEQYF. The chain uses TRBV7-2 and TRBJ2-7; D call uncertain. Germline V gene lookup returns CDR1 SGHTA and CDR2 FQGNSA. CDR3 length: 15 residues. Trimming pared 2 bases from V and 1 base from J, leaving 12 bases between.

This clonotype was picked up many times. The chain combines TRBV5-1 with TRBJ1-2; 7 bases agree with TRBD1. With V trimmed by 0 bases and J by 8 bases, 13 bases remained unmatched. Germline CDR1 and CDR2: SGHRS and YFSETQ. This CDR3 is built from 16 residues. CDR3 loop: CASSLVEIGGSRGYTF. The CDR3 DNA reads as TGCGCCAGCAGCTTGGTGGAGATAGGGGGCTCGCGGGGCTACACCTTC.

This clonotype was observed a few times. The chain has TRBV12-3 or TRBV12-4 and TRBJ2-4; D unresolved. V was trimmed by 8 bases and J by 13 bases, leaving 21 bases between them. The CDR3 is 13 amino acids. Here the CDR3 reads CASGPLEGPVQYF. CDR3 nucleotides: TGTGCCAGCGGCCCCCTCGAAGGACCCGTGCAGTACTTC.

The V call is TRBV7-3, the J call TRBJ2-7; 8 nucleotides match TRBD2. The CDR3 length is 15 residues. From germline, CDR1 is SGHTA and CDR2 FQGTGA. V was pared by 5 bases and J by 8 bases, with 14 bases of the junction left unmatched. Here the CDR3 DNA reads TGTGCCAGCAGCCCCACGAACAGCGGGGGTAAAAAGCAGTACTTC. Amino acids: CASSPTNSGGKKQYF.

The chain uses TRBV20-1 and TRBJ2-3, with D perhaps matching TRBD1 or TRBD2 (6 bases each). Germline V gene sequence: CDR1 DFQATT, CDR2 SNEGSKA (reference sequence). V lost 5 bases and J lost 6, with 24 bases in between. The CDR3 sequence is 16 residues long. CDR3 sequence reads: CSAGPLQRGPADTQYF. CDR3 coding DNA: TGCAGTGCTGGTCCTCTCCAACGGGGGCCTGCGGATACGCAGTATTTT.

CDR3 sequence: CASRSGLHAFTEQYF. The CDR3 DNA follows: TGTGCCAGTCGATCAGGGCTCCACGCCTTTACCGAGCAGTACTTC. The chain has TRBV12-3 or TRBV12-4 and TRBJ2-7, with a tentative D call TRBD1 (5 bases). V lost 9 bases and J 6 bases, leaving 24 bases between the germline ends. This CDR3 is 15 amino acids long.

The CDR3 loop reads CASSQGGGSQRGGETQYF. The CDR3 DNA is TGTGCCAGCAGCCAAGGAGGGGGCAGCCAAAGGGGGGGAGAGACCCAGTACTTC. The V and J genes are TRBV4-2 and TRBJ2-5; D possibly matches TRBD1 or TRBD2 (7 bases each). The germline CDR1 and CDR2 sequences are LGHNA and YNFKEQ. Trimming took off 1 base at V and 4 bases at J, with 22 bases between the two ends. The CDR3 loop spans 18 amino acids.